Described below is a single T cell receptor beta chain sequence and its context. Unique molecular identifiers were built into the TCRbeta library. TCRdb analysed the PCR reads with MiXCR anew, one entry per CDR3 protein. This table has approximately 520,000 distinct CDR3 sequences, 32% appearing once. This sample is part of a study of T-cell reconstitution after alpha-beta-depleted transplantation in children. Deletions cut 5 bases from V and 4 bases from J, with 14 bases between. Germline CDR1 and CDR2: SGHTA and FQGNSA. The length of the CDR3 is 14 residues. The sample consisted of PBMCs from the stem cell graft donor, taken from the stem cell graft. The chain uses TRBV7-2 and TRBJ2-5; possibly TRBD1 or TRBD2 for D (5 bases each). The TCR was taken from a human donor who donated a stem cell graft to a child with aplastic anemia. CDR3 coding DNA: TGTGCCAGCAGCAGAACCGGGACCCGAGAGACCCAGTACTTC. Translated: CASSRTGTRETQYF. The variable domain in full, with the rest retrieved from reference TRBV7-2 and TRBJ2-5, is GAGVSQSPSNKVTEKGKDVELRCDPISGHTALYWYRQSLGQGLEFLIYFQGNSAPDKSGLPSDRFSAERTGGSVSTLTIQRTQQEDSAVYLCASSRTGTRETQYFGPGTRLLVL.